The entry that follows covers one TCR beta chain sequence. This specimen belongs to a study of blood T cell repertoires in COVID-19. Produced via immunoSEQ multiplex PCR; TCRdb's table is partial and in-frame only. The repertoire includes around 120,000 clones, more than 75% of them detected once, and approximately 4.6% sits in the top ten. The V end was cut by 2 bases, the J end by 4 bases, with 14 bases between. This CDR3 spans 15 amino acids. CDR1 and CDR2 (germline): MNHNS, SASEGT. Specimen: peripheral blood. The receptor was isolated from a man aged 60-69 years with COVID-19, enrolled during active disease. This chain uses TRBV6-1 with TRBJ1-2; no firm D call. This CDR3 reads CASSERRDTSYGYTF. CDR3 coding DNA: TGTGCCAGCAGTGAAAGGAGGGATACTAGCTATGGCTACACCTTC.